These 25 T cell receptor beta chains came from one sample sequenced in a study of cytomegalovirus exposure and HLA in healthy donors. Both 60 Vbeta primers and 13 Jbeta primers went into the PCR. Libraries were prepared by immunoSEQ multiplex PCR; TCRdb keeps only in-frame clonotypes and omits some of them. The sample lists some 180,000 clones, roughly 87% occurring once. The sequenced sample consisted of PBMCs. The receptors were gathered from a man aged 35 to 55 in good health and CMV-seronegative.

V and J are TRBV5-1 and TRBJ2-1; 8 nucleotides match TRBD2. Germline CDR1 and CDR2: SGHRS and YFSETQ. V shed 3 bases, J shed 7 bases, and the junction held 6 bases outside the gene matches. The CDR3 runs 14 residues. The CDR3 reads CASSWSSGTNEQFF. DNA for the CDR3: TGCGCCAGCAGCTGGAGTAGCGGGACGAATGAGCAGTTCTTC.

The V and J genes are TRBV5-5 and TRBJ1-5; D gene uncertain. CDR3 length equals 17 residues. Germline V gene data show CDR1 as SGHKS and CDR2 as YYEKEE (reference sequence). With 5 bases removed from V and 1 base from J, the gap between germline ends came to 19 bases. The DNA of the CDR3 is TGTGCCAGCAGTTTCCTAGCCCGGGTTTCGAGCAATCAGCCCCAGCATTTT. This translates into CASSFLARVSSNQPQHF.

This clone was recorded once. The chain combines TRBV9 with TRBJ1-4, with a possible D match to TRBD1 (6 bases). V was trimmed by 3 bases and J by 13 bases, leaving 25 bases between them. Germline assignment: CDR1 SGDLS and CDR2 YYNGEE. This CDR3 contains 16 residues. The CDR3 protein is CASSAPSMGETGGLFF. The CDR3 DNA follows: TGTGCCAGCAGCGCACCTTCGATGGGGGAGACAGGAGGACTGTTTTTT.

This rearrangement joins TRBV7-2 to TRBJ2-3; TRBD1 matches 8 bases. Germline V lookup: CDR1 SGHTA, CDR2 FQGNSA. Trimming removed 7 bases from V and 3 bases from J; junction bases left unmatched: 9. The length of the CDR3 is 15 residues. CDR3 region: CASTPGQGRTDTQYF. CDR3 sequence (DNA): TGTGCCAGCACCCCCGGACAGGGAAGGACAGATACGCAGTATTTT.

CDR3 coding DNA: TGTGCCAGCAGTAACCAGGGGTACACCGGGGAGCTGTTTTTT. Its protein product is CASSNQGYTGELFF. V and J are TRBV6-5 and TRBJ2-2; TRBD1 might be the D (6 bases). CDR3 length: 14 residues. V was pared by 5 bases and J by 3 bases, with 10 bases between. Germline-derived CDR1 and CDR2 are MNHEY and SVGAGI.

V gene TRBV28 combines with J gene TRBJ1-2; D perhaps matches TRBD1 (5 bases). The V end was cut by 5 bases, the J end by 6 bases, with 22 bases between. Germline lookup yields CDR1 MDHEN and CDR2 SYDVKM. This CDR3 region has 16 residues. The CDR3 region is CASSHRGEGRINGYTF. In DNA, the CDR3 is TGTGCCAGCAGTCACCGGGGGGAGGGACGGATCAATGGCTACACCTTC.

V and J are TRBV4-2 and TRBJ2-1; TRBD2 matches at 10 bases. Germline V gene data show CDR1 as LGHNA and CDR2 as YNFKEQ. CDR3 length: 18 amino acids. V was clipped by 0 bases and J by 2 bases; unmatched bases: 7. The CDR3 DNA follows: TGTGCCAGCAGCCAAGATATGCAGCGGGGGGGCCCCTACAATGAGCAGTTCTTC. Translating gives CASSQDMQRGGPYNEQFF.

The CDR3 region is CASTPDRGHDYGYTF. CDR3 in DNA: TGTGCCAGCACCCCCGACAGGGGGCACGACTATGGCTACACCTTC. The rearrangement joins TRBV6-5 to TRBJ1-2, with 10 bases identical to TRBD1. CDR3 length: 15 residues. Germline CDR1 is MNHEY and CDR2 is SVGAGI. Losses at the gene ends were 7 bases for V and 3 bases for J; bases not matched to a gene: 8.

This chain's CDR3 is CSVVTGTGRTYEQYF. DNA for the CDR3: TGCAGCGTTGTCACCGGGACAGGGAGAACCTACGAGCAGTACTTC. The rearrangement links TRBV29-1 to TRBJ2-5; 9 bases line up with TRBD1. The better agreement between TRBJ2-7 and the DNA end casts doubt on the J call. The length of the CDR3 is 15 residues. Germline CDR1 is SQVTM and CDR2 is ANQGSEA.

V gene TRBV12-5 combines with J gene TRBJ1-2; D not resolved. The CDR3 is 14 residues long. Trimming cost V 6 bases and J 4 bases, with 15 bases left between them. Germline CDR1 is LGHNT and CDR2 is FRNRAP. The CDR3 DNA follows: TGTGCTAGTGGGCGCGGCGAGGGAGGCTATGGCTACACCTTC. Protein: CASGRGEGGYGYTF.

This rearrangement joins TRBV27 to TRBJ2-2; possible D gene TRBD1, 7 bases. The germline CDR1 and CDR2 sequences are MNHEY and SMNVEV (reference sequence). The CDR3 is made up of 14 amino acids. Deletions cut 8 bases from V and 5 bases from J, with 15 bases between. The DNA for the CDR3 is TGTGCCAGCGGCAGGGGGGCTAGAACCGGGGAGCTGTTTTTT. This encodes CASGRGARTGELFF.

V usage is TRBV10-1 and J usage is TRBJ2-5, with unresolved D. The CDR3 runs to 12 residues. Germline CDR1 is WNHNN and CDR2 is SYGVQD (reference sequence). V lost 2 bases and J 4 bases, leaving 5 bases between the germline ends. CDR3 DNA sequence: TGCGCCAGCAGTGAGATGAGAGAGACCCAGTACTTC. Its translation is CASSEMRETQYF.

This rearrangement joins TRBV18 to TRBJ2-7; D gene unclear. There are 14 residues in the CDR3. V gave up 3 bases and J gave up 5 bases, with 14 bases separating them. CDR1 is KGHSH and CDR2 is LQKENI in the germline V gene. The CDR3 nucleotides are TGTGCCAGCTCACCCCTAGGCGGCATGGACGAGCAGTACTTC. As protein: CASSPLGGMDEQYF.

The CDR3 region has the DNA TGTGCCAGCAGTCTGACAGGGGCCCTCTATGGCTACACCTTC. Encoded protein: CASSLTGALYGYTF. The chain links TRBV28 to TRBJ1-2, with 8 positions matching TRBD1. J was trimmed by 4 bases and V by 5 bases; bases with no gene match: 6. Germline values: CDR1 MDHEN, CDR2 SYDVKM. The CDR3 totals 14 residues.

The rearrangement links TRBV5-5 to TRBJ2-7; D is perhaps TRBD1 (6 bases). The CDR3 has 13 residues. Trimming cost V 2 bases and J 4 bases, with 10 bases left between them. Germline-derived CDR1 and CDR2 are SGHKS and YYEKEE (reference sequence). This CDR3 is CASSFTQGYEQYF. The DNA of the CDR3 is TGTGCCAGCAGCTTCACTCAGGGGTACGAGCAGTACTTC.

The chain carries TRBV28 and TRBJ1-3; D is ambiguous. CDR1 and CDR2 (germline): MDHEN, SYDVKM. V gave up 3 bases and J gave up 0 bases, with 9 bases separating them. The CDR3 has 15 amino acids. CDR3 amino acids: CASSLESSSGNTIYF. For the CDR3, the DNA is TGTGCCAGCAGTTTGGAGAGCTCCTCTGGAAACACCATATATTTT.

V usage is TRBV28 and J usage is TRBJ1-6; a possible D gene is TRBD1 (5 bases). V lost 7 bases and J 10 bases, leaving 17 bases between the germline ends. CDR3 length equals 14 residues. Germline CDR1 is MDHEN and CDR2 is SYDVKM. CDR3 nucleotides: TGTGCCAGCATTGGGGCGAGTGTGGGATCACCCCTCCACTTT. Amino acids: CASIGASVGSPLHF.

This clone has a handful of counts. Here the CDR3 DNA reads TGTGCCAGCAGTGAACATATCGGGGTCCTCTCTGGGGCCAACGTCCTGACTTTC. Translated, it gives CASSEHIGVLSGANVLTF. This chain connects TRBV6-1 to TRBJ2-6, with a possible D match to TRBD2 (5 bases). Trimming removed 2 bases from V and 0 bases from J, with 14 bases in between. CDR3 size: 18 residues. Looked up from germline, CDR1 is MNHNS and CDR2 is SASEGT.

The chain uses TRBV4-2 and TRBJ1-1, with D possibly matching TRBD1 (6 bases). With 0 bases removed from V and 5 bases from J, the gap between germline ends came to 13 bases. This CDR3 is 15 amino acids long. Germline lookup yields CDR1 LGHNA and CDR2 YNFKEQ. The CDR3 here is CASSQDLTGRTEAFF. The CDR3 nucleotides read TGTGCCAGCAGCCAAGATCTGACAGGCAGGACTGAAGCTTTCTTT.

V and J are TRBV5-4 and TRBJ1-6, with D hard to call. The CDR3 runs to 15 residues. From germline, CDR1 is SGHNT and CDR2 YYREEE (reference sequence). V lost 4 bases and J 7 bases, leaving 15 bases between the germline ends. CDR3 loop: CASSAAGERNSPLHF. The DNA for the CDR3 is TGTGCCAGCAGCGCAGCCGGGGAGCGGAATTCACCCCTCCACTTT. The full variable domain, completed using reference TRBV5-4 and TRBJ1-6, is ETGVTQSPTHLIKTRGQQVTLRCSSQSGHNTVSWYQQALGQGPQFIFQYYREEENGRGNFPPRFSGLQFPNYSSELNVNALELDDSALYLCASSAAGERNSPLHFGNGTRLTVT.

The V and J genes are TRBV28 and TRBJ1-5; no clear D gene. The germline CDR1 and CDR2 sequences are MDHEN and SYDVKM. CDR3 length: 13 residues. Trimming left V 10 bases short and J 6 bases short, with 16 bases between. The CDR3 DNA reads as TGTGCCACTACACTCCTCGGGAGTCAGCCCCAGCATTTT. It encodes CATTLLGSQPQHF.

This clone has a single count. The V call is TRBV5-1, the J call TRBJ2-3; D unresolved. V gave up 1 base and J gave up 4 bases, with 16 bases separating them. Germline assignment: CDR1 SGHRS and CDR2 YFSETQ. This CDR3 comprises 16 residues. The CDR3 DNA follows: TGCGCCAGCAGCTTGAGTTGGGCAGCCCTACCAGATACGCAGTATTTT. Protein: CASSLSWAALPDTQYF.

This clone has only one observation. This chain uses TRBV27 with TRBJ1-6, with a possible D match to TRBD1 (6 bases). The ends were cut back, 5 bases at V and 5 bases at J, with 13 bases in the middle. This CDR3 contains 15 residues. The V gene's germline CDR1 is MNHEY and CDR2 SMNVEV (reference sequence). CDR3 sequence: CASSLGQRHNSPLHF. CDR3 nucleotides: TGTGCCAGCAGTCTCGGACAGCGACATAATTCACCCCTCCACTTT.

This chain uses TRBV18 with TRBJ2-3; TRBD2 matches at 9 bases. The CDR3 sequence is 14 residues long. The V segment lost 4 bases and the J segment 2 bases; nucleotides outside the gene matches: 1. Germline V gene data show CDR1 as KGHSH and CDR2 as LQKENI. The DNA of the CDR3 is TGTGCCAGCTCACGGGGACTAGCCACAGATACGCAGTATTTT. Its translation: CASSRGLATDTQYF.

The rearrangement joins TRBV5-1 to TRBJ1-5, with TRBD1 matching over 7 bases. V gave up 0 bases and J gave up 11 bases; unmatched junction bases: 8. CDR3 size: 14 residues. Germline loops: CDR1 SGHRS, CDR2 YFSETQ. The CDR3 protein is CASSLAGDSQTQHF. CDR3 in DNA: TGCGCCAGCAGCTTGGCCGGGGACAGTCAAACCCAGCATTTT.